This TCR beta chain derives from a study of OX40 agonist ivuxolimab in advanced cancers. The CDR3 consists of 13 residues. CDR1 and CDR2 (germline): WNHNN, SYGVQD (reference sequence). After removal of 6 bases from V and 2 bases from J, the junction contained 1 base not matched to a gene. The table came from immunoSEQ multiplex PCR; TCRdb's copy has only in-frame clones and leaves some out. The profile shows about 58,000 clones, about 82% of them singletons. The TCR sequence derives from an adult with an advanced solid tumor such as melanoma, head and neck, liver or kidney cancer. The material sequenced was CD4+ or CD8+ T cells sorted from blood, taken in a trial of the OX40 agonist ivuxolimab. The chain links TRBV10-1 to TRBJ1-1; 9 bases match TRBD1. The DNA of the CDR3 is TGCGCCAGCAGGGGACAGGGAAACACTGAAGCTTTCTTT. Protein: CASRGQGNTEAFF.